These T cell receptor beta chains were read from a single sample in a study of cytomegalovirus exposure and HLA in healthy donors. Some clones are missing from TCRdb's copy, which holds only in-frame ones; the method was immunoSEQ multiplex PCR. Of around 140,000 clones listed, around four fifths were seen once; the top ten hold under 3%. Sequencing used PBMCs. The receptors here all came from a female donor in good health and CMV-seronegative. Both conserved end residues are part of each CDR3. The D gene is left open where the match is weak. Size is stated for part of the rows, as once, few or many counts, or as a class when the clone is expanded.

>NA|TRBJ2-7|once|TRBV6-4
CASSDSKPQEYEQYF
TGTGCCAGCAGTGACTCGAAACCCCAGGAATACGAGCAGTACTTC
>TRBD1|TRBJ2-7|NA|TRBV14
CASSQHIVIMDRDGYEQYF
TGTGCCAGCAGTCAACACATCGTAATTATGGACAGGGATGGGTACGAGCAGTACTTC
>TRBD1|TRBJ2-7|NA|TRBV6-1
CASSEAHAGGAGYEQYF
TGTGCCAGCAGTGAAGCGCACGCAGGGGGCGCGGGATACGAGCAGTACTTC
>TRBD2|TRBJ2-5|NA|TRBV9
CASSVSGGGLQETQYF
TGTGCCAGCAGCGTTAGCGGGGGGGGCTTACAAGAGACCCAGTACTTC
>NA|TRBJ1-5|NA|TRBV7-2
CASSLHRASNQPQHF
TGTGCCAGCAGCTTACACAGGGCTAGCAATCAGCCCCAGCATTTT
>TRBD1|TRBJ1-2|NA|TRBV6-6
CASTYGTGVGGYPF
TGTGCCAGCACCTACGGGACAGGAGTTGGAGGCTACCCCTTC
>TRBD2|TRBJ2-7|NA|TRBV28
CAIEKRGSSYEQYF
TGTGCCATCGAAAAGCGGGGGAGCTCCTACGAGCAGTACTTC
>TRBD1|TRBJ1-1|NA|TRBV29-1
CSAKTGTNTEAFF
TGCAGCGCTAAGACAGGGACCAACACTGAAGCTTTCTTT
>TRBD1|TRBJ2-7|NA|TRBV30
CAWSSTGGDVGF
TGTGCCTGGAGTTCGACAGGGGGAGATGTTGGGTTC
>NA|TRBJ2-3|NA|TRBV28
CASSLRGGGDTQYF
TGTGCCAGCAGTCTAAGGGGAGGGGGGGATACGCAGTATTTT
>NA|TRBJ2-7|NA|TRBV6-5
CASTSKGEQYF
TGTGCCAGCACCTCAAAGGGGGAGCAGTACTTC
>NA|TRBJ1-6|NA|TRBV15
CATSSPLRGLNSPLHF
TGTGCCACCAGCAGTCCCCTGCGGGGACTGAATTCACCCCTCCACTTT
>TRBD2|TRBJ2-5|NA|TRBV4-1
CASSLTGLAGLETQYF
TGCGCCAGCAGCCTTACGGGACTAGCGGGATTGGAGACCCAGTACTTC
>TRBD1|TRBJ2-4|NA|TRBV29-1
CSAWEPTGGLNIQYF
TGCAGCGCCTGGGAGCCGACAGGGGGACTAAACATTCAGTACTTC
>TRBD1|TRBJ2-7|NA|TRBV28
CASNERGTGSSRQYF
TGTGCCAGCAATGAACGTGGGACAGGGTCCTCTCGGCAGTACTTC
>NA|TRBJ2-7|NA|TRBV28
CASSFLFDQQGSSYEQYF
TGTGCCAGCAGCTTCCTTTTCGATCAACAGGGAAGCTCCTACGAGCAGTACTTC
>TRBD1|TRBJ1-5|NA|TRBV2
CASSERQGGIQPQHF
TGTGCCAGCAGCGAGAGACAGGGGGGGATTCAGCCCCAGCATTTT
>NA|TRBJ2-3|few|TRBV7-6
CASSLLGLGGATDTQYF
TGTGCCAGCAGCTTGTTGGGGCTGGGGGGGGCCACAGATACGCAGTATTTT
>NA|TRBJ2-6|NA|TRBV2
CASSVSQGLISSGANVLTF
TGTGCCAGCAGCGTATCACAGGGTCTTATATCCTCTGGGGCCAACGTCCTGACTTTC
>NA|TRBJ1-1|NA|TRBV28
CASTLHGGGTEAFF
TGTGCCAGCACCCTTCACGGGGGGGGCACTGAAGCTTTCTTT
>NA|TRBJ1-4|few|TRBV9
CASSAGVTNEKLFF
TGTGCCAGCAGCGCGGGGGTAACTAATGAAAAACTGTTTTTT
>NA|TRBJ1-2|NA|TRBV19
CASKDRGVYGYPF
TGTGCCAGTAAGGACCGCGGGGTCTATGGCTACCCCTTC
>NA|TRBJ1-2|NA|TRBV19
CASSMGAAKIYGYTF
TGTGCCAGTAGTATGGGGGCCGCAAAAATCTATGGCTACACCTTC
>NA|TRBJ2-6|few|TRBV7-9
CASSFLESGANVLTF
TGTGCCAGCAGCTTTTTGGAGAGTGGGGCCAACGTCCTGACTTTC
>NA|TRBJ1-5|NA|TRBV2
CASSVGRGGSQPQHF
TGTGCCAGCAGTGTTGGTCGGGGGGGGAGTCAGCCCCAGCATTTT
>NA|TRBJ2-1|NA|TRBV9
CASSVAAASYNEQFF
TGTGCCAGCAGCGTAGCAGCGGCCTCCTACAATGAGCAGTTCTTC
>NA|TRBJ1-4|NA|TRBV15
CATSRDGGANEKLFF
TGTGCCACCAGCAGAGACGGGGGGGCTAATGAAAAACTGTTTTTT
>NA|TRBJ2-5|NA|TRBV13
CASSPSTVTQETQYF
TGTGCCAGCAGCCCATCGACAGTCACCCAAGAGACCCAGTACTTC
>NA|TRBJ2-7|few|TRBV20-1
CSARVLGKQYF
TGCAGTGCTAGAGTTTTGGGCAAGCAGTACTTC
>NA|TRBJ2-1|NA|TRBV4-1
CASSHSGGVPYNEQFF
TGCGCCAGCAGCCATAGTGGAGGGGTACCCTACAATGAGCAGTTCTTC
>NA|TRBJ1-4|NA|TRBV5-1
CASSAGTPAATNEKLFF
TGCGCCAGCAGCGCCGGGACACCCGCGGCAACTAATGAAAAACTGTTTTTT
>TRBD2|TRBJ2-2|few|TRBV9
CASSTSTSGGSGELFF
TGTGCCAGCAGCACTTCGACTAGCGGGGGGTCCGGGGAGCTGTTTTTT
>TRBD2|TRBJ2-4|NA|TRBV28
CASSFTPGGAKNIQYF
TGTGCCAGCAGTTTTACTCCGGGGGGAGCCAAAAACATTCAGTACTTC
>NA|TRBJ2-7|NA|TRBV27
CASKRGVVPYEQYF
TGTGCCAGCAAAAGGGGCGTGGTACCCTACGAGCAGTACTTC
>NA|TRBJ2-3|NA|TRBV7-8
CASRTGTDTQYF
TGTGCCAGCAGAACAGGTACAGATACGCAGTATTTT
>TRBD2|TRBJ2-3|NA|TRBV4-3
CASSPRLAQGRAGITDTQYF
TGCGCCAGCAGCCCCCGACTAGCCCAGGGTAGGGCGGGGATCACAGATACGCAGTATTTT
>TRBD1|TRBJ1-1|NA|TRBV5-1
CASSLAGGRGPSFTEAFF
TGCGCCAGCAGCTTGGCCGGTGGCAGGGGGCCGTCGTTCACTGAAGCTTTCTTT
>TRBD1|TRBJ2-2|NA|TRBV7-9
CASSLGGPGQGSTGELFF
TGTGCCAGCAGCTTAGGAGGCCCGGGACAGGGGTCCACCGGGGAGCTGTTTTTT